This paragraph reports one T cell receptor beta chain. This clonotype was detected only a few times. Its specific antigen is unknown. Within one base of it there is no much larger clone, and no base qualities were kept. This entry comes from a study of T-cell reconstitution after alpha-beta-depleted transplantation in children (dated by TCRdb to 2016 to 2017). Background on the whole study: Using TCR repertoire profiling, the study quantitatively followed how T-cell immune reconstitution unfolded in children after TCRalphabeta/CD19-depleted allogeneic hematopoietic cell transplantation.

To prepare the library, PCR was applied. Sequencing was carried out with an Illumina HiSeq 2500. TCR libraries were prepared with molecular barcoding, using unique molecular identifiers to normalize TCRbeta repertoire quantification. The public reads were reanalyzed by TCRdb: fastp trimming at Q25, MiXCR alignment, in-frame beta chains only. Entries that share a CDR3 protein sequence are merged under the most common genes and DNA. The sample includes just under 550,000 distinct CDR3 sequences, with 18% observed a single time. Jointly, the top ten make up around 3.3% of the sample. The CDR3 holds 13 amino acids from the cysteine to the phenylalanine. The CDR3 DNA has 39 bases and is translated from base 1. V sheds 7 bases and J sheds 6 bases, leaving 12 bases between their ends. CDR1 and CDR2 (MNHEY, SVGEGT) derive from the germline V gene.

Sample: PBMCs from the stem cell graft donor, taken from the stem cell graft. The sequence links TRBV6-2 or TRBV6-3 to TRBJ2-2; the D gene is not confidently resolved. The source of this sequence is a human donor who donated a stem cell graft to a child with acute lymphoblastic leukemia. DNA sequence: TGTGCCAGCATGTTTGGATTGGCCGGGGAGCTGTTTTTT. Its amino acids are CASMFGLAGELFF.